The 8 T cell receptor beta chains listed next were all sequenced from one sample in a study of cytomegalovirus exposure and HLA in healthy donors. 13 Jbeta primers and 60 Vbeta primers were used for the PCR. Sequenced by immunoSEQ multiplex PCR; TCRdb stores in-frame clones only, minus some. There are 150,000 to 200,000 clones in the sample; 70% to 80% occur only once, and 0.95% to 1.5% lies in the top ten. Sequenced material: PBMCs. Every receptor here comes from a woman aged 50 to 65 in good health and CMV-seronegative.

The chain couples TRBV19 to TRBJ1-2; TRBD1 agrees at 9 bases. The CDR3 runs 16 residues. V lost 1 base and J lost 3; bases outside the gene matches: 6. CDR1 and CDR2 (germline): LNHDA, SQIVND (reference sequence). The CDR3 DNA is TGTGCCAGTAGTATAGCGACACAGGGGGCCGACTATGGCTACACCTTC. Its translation is CASSIATQGADYGYTF.

This clone was seen only once. V gene TRBV7-9 combines with J gene TRBJ2-1; D unresolved. Deletions cut 5 bases from V and 4 bases from J, with 12 bases between. The germline CDR1 and CDR2 sequences are SEHNR and FQNEAQ (reference sequence). The CDR3 totals 14 residues. In nucleotides, the CDR3 is TGTGCCAGCAGCCGCCGGTCCGAGTACAATGAGCAGTTCTTC. Amino acid sequence: CASSRRSEYNEQFF.

The chain links TRBV7-9 to TRBJ1-2; D remains unclear. Germline CDR1 reads SEHNR; CDR2 reads FQNEAQ (reference sequence). The CDR3 spans 14 residues. Trimming shortened V by 3 bases and J by 2 bases, and 10 bases separated the two germline ends. This CDR3 reads CASSFFPGNYGYTF. In DNA form, the CDR3 reads TGTGCCAGCAGCTTCTTTCCGGGGAACTATGGCTACACCTTC.

V usage is TRBV7-9 and J usage is TRBJ1-4, with 7 bases aligning to TRBD1. Trimming cost V 6 bases and J 7 bases; bases outside gene matches: 11. The CDR3 loop spans 15 amino acids. Per germline, CDR1 SEHNR and CDR2 FQNEAQ (reference sequence). CDR3 DNA: TGTGCCAGCAGTCGTACAGGGGTTGGGGGTGAAAAACTGTTTTTT. Translation gives CASSRTGVGGEKLFF.

DNA for the CDR3: TGTGCCAGCAGCTTAAGCATTGGAGAGACCCAGTACTTC. It encodes CASSLSIGETQYF. This chain joins TRBV7-6 and TRBJ2-5; no firm D call. V lost 2 bases, J lost 4 bases, and 8 bases lay in between. The germline gives CDR1 SGHVS, CDR2 FNYEAQ. This CDR3 comprises 13 residues.

CDR3 residues: CASSTTGGWGNTIYF. For the CDR3, the DNA is TGTGCCAGCAGTACAACGGGGGGTTGGGGAAACACCATATATTTT. The chain couples TRBV27 to TRBJ1-3; the D gene is possibly TRBD1 (5 bases). Trimming took 5 bases from V and 4 from J, leaving 15 bases between them. Germline assignment: CDR1 MNHEY and CDR2 SMNVEV (reference sequence). The CDR3 has 15 amino acids.

This sequence joins TRBV25-1 and TRBJ2-5, with 8 nucleotides matching TRBD2. Near its end, the DNA agrees better with TRBJ2-7, so the J call may be wrong. CDR1 and CDR2 (germline): MGHDK, SYGVNS. The CDR3 covers 18 residues. CDR3 coding DNA: TGTGCCAGCAGCCGAAGTCCTCCGGGGGGGTCTAGCTCCTACGAGCAGTACTTC. Translating it yields CASSRSPPGGSSSYEQYF.

The chain recombines TRBV11-3 with TRBJ2-2, with TRBD1 matching over 7 bases. The CDR3 consists of 15 residues. The germline V gene encodes CDR1 SGHNT and CDR2 YENEEA. V shed 5 bases and J 4 bases; nucleotides not matched to a gene: 7. CDR3 nucleotide sequence: TGTGCCAGCAGCCCTCGACAGGGAGTCACCGGGGAGCTGTTTTTT. Protein: CASSPRQGVTGELFF.